One and the same sample provided the 20 T cell receptor beta chains below, sequenced in a study of regulatory T cells in long-lasting Graves disease. Assembly of TCR beta libraries relied on iRepertoire HTBI primers together with Arm-PCR of CDR3 regions. TCRdb re-derived calls from the multiplex PCR reads in MiXCR, one entry per CDR3 protein. The data show 520,000 or so distinct CDR3 sequences, about 12% seen once. As to time point: newly diagnosed GD, antithyroid drugs for less than 3 months. TCR sequences were obtained from RNA taken from PBMCs. Another study also made use of these data, one on T cells in Graves' hyperthyroidism and ophthalmopathy.

The specimen comprised peripheral blood mononuclear cells (PBMCs), sampled at new diagnosis, from a patient treated with antithyroid drugs. The receptor set was obtained from a woman in her twenties or thirties with Graves disease.

The chain has TRBV7-2 and TRBJ2-1; perhaps D is TRBD1 or TRBD2 (6 bases each). V was clipped by 5 bases and J by 14 bases, with 22 bases between them. The germline CDR1 and CDR2 sequences are SGHTA and FQGNSA. CDR3 length: 14 residues. CDR3 coding DNA: TGTGCCAGCAGCCCCCCCGGGGGTGGGACATTCGAGTTCTTC. It encodes CASSPPGGGTFEFF. Looking up the rest from reference TRBV7-2 and TRBJ2-1 gives the full variable domain: GAGVSQSPSNKVTEKGKDVELRCDPISGHTALYWYRQSLGQGLEFLIYFQGNSAPDKSGLPSDRFSAERTGGSVSTLTIQRTQQEDSAVYLCASSPPGGGTFEFFGPGTRLTVL.

Notes on this clonotype: Since a much larger clone is just one base distant, this may be a read error. The rearrangement joins TRBV3-1 to TRBJ2-3; 10 bases agree with TRBD1. The J call is uncertain, as TRBJ1-1 better fits the DNA end. Germline V lookup: CDR1 LGHDT, CDR2 YNNKEL (reference sequence). This CDR3 contains 15 residues. CDR3 amino acids: CASSRGDRGQREAFF. DNA of the CDR3: TGTGCCAGCAGCCGCGGGGACAGGGGTCAAAGAGAAGCTTTCTTT.

The V gene is TRBV12-3 or TRBV12-4, the J gene TRBJ2-2, with 7 bases that match TRBD1. The CDR3 totals 15 residues. With 8 bases clipped from V and 3 bases from J, the junction kept 9 bases outside the gene matches. The CDR3 DNA is TGTGCCAGCGGACTGACAGGGCGGGACACCGGGGAGCTGTTTTTT. It is translated as CASGLTGRDTGELFF.

This clonotype was seen at least ten times. This chain links TRBV6-2 or TRBV6-3 with TRBJ2-7; 11 bases fit TRBD2. The CDR3 is made up of 15 amino acids. Germline V gene lookup returns CDR1 MNHEY and CDR2 SVGEGT. V gave up 2 bases and J gave up 3 bases; unmatched junction bases: 3. The CDR3 spells CASSYKTSGSYEQYF. In DNA, the CDR3 is TGTGCCAGCAGTTACAAAACTAGCGGGAGCTACGAGCAGTACTTC.

In its sample, this clonotype was seen many times. This chain connects TRBV28 to TRBJ2-7; D remains ambiguous. The CDR3 extends over 13 amino acids. V was shortened by 4 bases and J by 2 bases, with 9 bases between the two germline ends. Germline assignment: CDR1 MDHEN and CDR2 SYDVKM. CDR3 sequence reads: CASSSPNTYEQYF. The CDR3 DNA reads TGTGCCAGCAGTTCCCCCAACACCTACGAGCAGTACTTC.

This clonotype was detected many times. The V and J genes are TRBV7-9 and TRBJ1-6, with no clear D. The V end was cut by 1 base, the J end by 7 bases, with 11 bases between. CDR1 SEHNR and CDR2 FQNEAQ come from the germline V gene (reference sequence). This CDR3 spans 15 amino acids. The CDR3 loop reads CASSLEGPRNSPLHF. The DNA for the CDR3 is TGTGCCAGCAGCTTAGAGGGCCCTCGGAATTCACCCCTCCACTTT.

This clonotype was seen at least ten times. This chain joins TRBV27 and TRBJ1-1; weak D call: TRBD1 (6 bases). The CDR3 is 14 amino acids. The germline V and J ends were trimmed by 4 bases and 0 bases, with 9 bases remaining between them. The V gene's germline CDR1 is MNHEY and CDR2 SMNVEV (reference sequence). The CDR3 bases are TGTGCCAGCAGTTCGGACAGCTTGAACACTGAAGCTTTCTTT. Translating it yields CASSSDSLNTEAFF.

The rearrangement joins TRBV6-2 or TRBV6-3 to TRBJ2-3, with 9 bases identical to TRBD2. Per the germline V gene, CDR1 is MNHEY and CDR2 is SVGEGT. This CDR3 comprises 17 residues. The V segment lost 4 bases and the J segment 6 bases; nucleotides outside the gene matches: 14. CDR3 sequence (DNA): TGTGCCAGCAGTTGGACGGTCCCAGCGGGGGGAACGGATACGCAGTATTTT. Translated: CASSWTVPAGGTDTQYF.

This clonotype was counted at least ten times. The chain uses TRBV6-2 or TRBV6-3 and TRBJ2-1, with D possibly being TRBD2 (5 bases). V was pared by 8 bases and J by 6 bases, with 11 bases between. This CDR3 contains 12 residues. Germline CDR1 reads MNHEY; CDR2 reads SVGEGT. In DNA form, the CDR3 reads TGTGCCAGCCAAGGACTTGTCAATGAGCAGTTCTTC. Its translation: CASQGLVNEQFF.

This clonotype was seen at least ten times. The V call is TRBV18, the J call TRBJ2-2; D possibly corresponds to TRBD1 (5 bases). Trimming removed 3 bases at V and 4 bases at J, with 15 bases between. CDR3 length: 16 amino acids. Looked up from germline, CDR1 is KGHSH and CDR2 is LQKENI. The CDR3, as DNA: TGTGCCAGCTCACCGAGAGAGACAGCAGTCACCGGGGAGCTGTTTTTT. It is translated as CASSPRETAVTGELFF.

The chain carries TRBV20-1 and TRBJ2-7; maybe TRBD2 (5 bases). Germline assignment: CDR1 DFQATT and CDR2 SNEGSKA (reference sequence). This CDR3 is 15 amino acids long. Trimming removed 0 bases from V and 4 bases from J, with 16 bases in between. In DNA form, the CDR3 reads TGCAGTGCTAGAGATGAGGGCGGGCCCTTTTACGAGCAGTACTTC. Translated: CSARDEGGPFYEQYF.

The sample holds many counts of this clonotype. The V gene is TRBV4-3, the J gene TRBJ2-1; D is ambiguous. V dropped 0 bases and J dropped 10 bases, with 16 bases sitting between them. This CDR3 region has 15 residues. The V gene's germline CDR1 is LGHNA and CDR2 YSLEER. The CDR3 nucleotides read TGCGCCAGCAGCCAAGATAAGTGGGCAATAGGGGAGCAGTTCTTC. This codes for CASSQDKWAIGEQFF.

This clonotype has ten or more counts. This sequence joins TRBV28 and TRBJ2-7; 8 bases map to TRBD2. The junction had 9 bases not matched to a gene; V was cut back by 2 bases and J by 6 bases. Germline CDR1 MDHEN, CDR2 SYDVKM. The CDR3 extends over 15 amino acids. Here the CDR3 DNA reads TGTGCCAGCAGTTTAGAGATAGCGGGGACGGCCGAGCAGTACTTC. It yields the protein CASSLEIAGTAEQYF.

The V call is TRBV29-1, the J call TRBJ1-1, with 10 nucleotides matching TRBD1. Per the germline V gene, CDR1 is SQVTM and CDR2 is ANQGSEA. V lost 6 bases and J lost 4; bases outside the gene matches: 5. The CDR3 length is 13 residues. The CDR3 here is CSVDRGYSTEAFF. CDR3 sequence (DNA): TGCAGCGTGGACAGGGGGTACTCCACTGAAGCTTTCTTT.

This clonotype was detected many times. The V and J genes are TRBV6-1 and TRBJ1-2; 8 bases agree with TRBD1. The CDR3 loop spans 14 amino acids. Germline V gene data show CDR1 as MNHNS and CDR2 as SASEGT. The junction had 10 bases not matched to a gene; V was cut back by 6 bases and J by 7 bases. CDR3 protein: CASSFGQGFVGYTF. The CDR3 coding sequence is TGTGCCAGCAGCTTCGGACAGGGTTTTGTTGGCTACACCTTC.

The rearrangement joins TRBV19 to TRBJ2-2; a weak D match, TRBD2 (5 bases). This CDR3 is 16 amino acids long. Germline CDR1 and CDR2: LNHDA and SQIVND (reference sequence). The germline V and J ends were trimmed by 2 bases and 6 bases, with 16 bases remaining between them. CDR3 DNA sequence: TGTGCCAGTAGTATACACGCCAGCGGTGAGTCCGGGGAGCTGTTTTTT. This encodes CASSIHASGESGELFF.

This sequence joins TRBV10-3 and TRBJ2-5; D perhaps matches TRBD1 (5 bases). CDR1 ENHRY and CDR2 SYGVKD come from the germline V gene. The CDR3 is 13 amino acids. V lost 2 bases, J lost 3 bases, and 7 bases lay in between. Here the CDR3 DNA reads TGTGCCATCAGTGAGCGACAGAAAGAGACCCAGTACTTC. Translated, it gives CAISERQKETQYF.

J is TRBJ2-3 and V is TRBV20-1, with unresolved D. This CDR3 is built from 14 residues. Germline V CDR1 and CDR2: DFQATT, SNEGSKA (reference sequence). V was trimmed by 0 bases and J by 3 bases, leaving 10 bases between them. CDR3 DNA sequence: TGCAGTGCTAGAGATCCGGTTGGGACAGATACGCAGTATTTT. Protein: CSARDPVGTDTQYF.

In its sample, this clonotype was seen a few times. The chain joins TRBV18 to TRBJ1-1; D might be TRBD1 (6 bases). In germline, CDR1 is KGHSH, CDR2 LQKENI. V lost 3 bases and J lost 7, with 9 bases in between. CDR3 length: 12 amino acids. In DNA, the CDR3 is TGTGCCAGCTCACCCCTGGACAGTGAAGCTTTCTTT. Amino acid sequence: CASSPLDSEAFF.

This clonotype was detected many times. The V gene is TRBV12-3 or TRBV12-4, the J gene TRBJ2-5; D not resolved. The CDR3 contains 13 residues. V was cut by 5 bases and J by 3 bases, with 10 bases left in between. This CDR3 reads CASSLLIEETQYF. In DNA form, the CDR3 reads TGTGCCAGCAGTCTCCTAATAGAAGAGACCCAGTACTTC.